This TCR beta chain is from a study of blood T cell repertoires in COVID-19. Study overall: The samples span acute and convalescent COVID-19 from the United States, Italy and Spain. PBMCs, B-cell-depleted T cells, or T cells provided the cDNA or gDNA that made up the material.

Original analysis: It was from reference gene primer amplification that nucleated cell counts were estimated. Data came from immunoSEQ multiplex PCR; TCRdb stores just in-frame clones and leaves some out. V, J and clone size derive from that table, while D and trimming were established from the DNA sequence. Here the sample spans about 210,000 clones, approximately 82% being singletons. The CDR3 is 14 amino acids. Trimming pared 6 bases from V and 0 bases from J, leaving 9 bases between. Germline values: CDR1 MDHEN, CDR2 SYDVKM. The chain joins TRBV28 to TRBJ1-5; D gene ambiguous. Sequencing input: peripheral blood. This clonotype was sampled from a woman aged 50 to 60 with acute or convalescent COVID-19. In nucleotides, the CDR3 is TGTGCCAGCAGGAGGCAGTATAGCAATCAGCCCCAGCATTTT. Its protein product is CASRRQYSNQPQHF.